A selection of T cell receptor beta chains follows, all from one sample in a study of blood T cell repertoires in COVID-19. Sequencing used immunoSEQ multiplex PCR; TCRdb keeps in-frame clones, though not all of them. This sample has about 270,000 clones, with 80% to 90% found just once. Source material: PBMCs or T cells enriched from blood (not recorded which). These receptors were taken from a woman aged 18 to 35 who had recovered from COVID-19. CDR3s include the opening cysteine and the closing phenylalanine or tryptophan. A D gene is named only where the DNA matches it firmly. Size values are once, few and many counts, or a class for expanded clones, and some rows have none.

>TRBJ1-1|NA|TRBD1|TRBV2
CASTDRKPQLPYTEAFF
TGTGCCAGCACGGACAGGAAGCCTCAATTGCCCTACACTGAAGCTTTCTTT
>TRBJ1-5|NA|NA|TRBV5-5
CASSLQGRGQPQHF
TGTGCCAGCAGCTTACAGGGAAGGGGCCAGCCCCAGCATTTT
>TRBJ1-5|NA|TRBD1|TRBV10-3
CAISESRTGDQPQHF
TGTGCCATCAGTGAGTCTAGGACAGGGGATCAGCCCCAGCATTTT
>TRBJ1-6|NA|NA|TRBV7-2
CASSSQLANSPLHF
TGTGCCAGCAGCTCACAGCTGGCTAATTCACCCCTCCACTTT
>TRBJ1-2|NA|TRBD1|TRBV3-1/TRBV3-2
CASSYNRGGGYTF
TGTGCCAGCAGTTACAACAGGGGGGGAGGCTACACCTTC
>TRBJ1-2|NA|NA|TRBV9
CASRSGHGYTF
TGTGCCAGCAGATCAGGGCATGGCTACACCTTC
>TRBJ2-6|NA|NA|TRBV7-6
CASSHSNVLTF
TGTGCCAGCAGCCATTCCAACGTCCTGACTTTC
>TRBJ1-6|NA|NA|TRBV5-1
CASSLDPAVNSPLHF
TGCGCCAGCAGCTTGGATCCGGCGGTGAATTCACCCCTCCACTTT
>TRBJ2-3|few|TRBD2|TRBV5-1
CASSLAGGVTDTQYF
TGCGCCAGCAGCTTGGCGGGGGGGGTCACAGATACGCAGTATTTT
>TRBJ1-2|NA|NA|TRBV28
CASSPAQTAPYGYTF
TGTGCCAGCAGTCCTGCCCAGACAGCCCCCTATGGCTACACCTTC
>TRBJ1-2|once|TRBD1|TRBV7-9
CASMLSGGTYYGYTF
TGTGCCAGCATGCTGTCAGGGGGGACCTATTATGGCTACACCTTC
>TRBJ2-2|NA|NA|TRBV25-1
CASSESWTDGGELFF
TGTGCCAGCAGTGAGTCCTGGACAGACGGCGGGGAGCTGTTTTTT
>TRBJ2-3|NA|NA|TRBV12-5
CASGLPGTDTQYF
TGTGCTAGTGGTCTTCCGGGCACAGATACGCAGTATTTT
>TRBJ1-3|NA|NA|TRBV5-1
CASSFGSGNTIYF
TGCGCCAGCAGCTTCGGGTCTGGAAACACCATATATTTT
>TRBJ1-2|NA|NA|TRBV19
CASSIGPDTNYGYTF
TGTGCCAGTAGTATAGGTCCGGACACCAACTATGGCTACACCTTC
>TRBJ2-1|NA|TRBD1|TRBV9
CASSSRPDRGGEQFF
TGTGCCAGCAGCTCCCGTCCTGACAGGGGCGGTGAGCAGTTCTTC
>TRBJ1-1|NA|NA|TRBV6-1
CASSEGHIRTEAFF
TGTGCCAGCAGTGAAGGACATATCAGGACTGAAGCTTTCTTT
>TRBJ1-1|NA|TRBD1|TRBV5-1
CASSYRYRGRNTEAFF
TGCGCCAGCAGCTATCGTTACAGGGGCCGGAACACTGAAGCTTTCTTT
>TRBJ2-2|NA|TRBD1|TRBV5-1
CASSLPGQGSGELFF
TGCGCCAGCAGCTTACCGGGACAGGGATCCGGGGAGCTGTTTTTT
>TRBJ2-7|NA|TRBD1|TRBV30
CAWSRDRGYEQYF
TGTGCCTGGAGCCGGGACAGGGGCTACGAGCAGTACTTC
>TRBJ1-4|NA|NA|TRBV21-1
CASSVTGGDEKLFF
TGTGCCAGCAGTGTGACAGGGGGCGATGAAAAACTGTTTTTT
>TRBJ1-4|NA|TRBD1|TRBV28
CASTGRPDRGLREKLFF
TGTGCCAGCACGGGCAGACCGGACAGGGGTCTACGGGAAAAACTGTTTTTT
>TRBJ1-2|NA|TRBD1|TRBV19
CASSSDRGGYGYTF
TGTGCCAGTAGTAGTGACAGGGGAGGCTATGGCTACACCTTC
>TRBJ1-2|NA|NA|TRBV5-1
CASSLGGAVGGDYGYTF
TGCGCCAGCAGCTTGGGGGGTGCGGTCGGAGGTGACTATGGCTACACCTTC
>TRBJ2-1|once|TRBD2|TRBV13
CASSFSGTSGDEQFF
TGTGCCAGCAGCTTTTCCGGGACTAGCGGAGATGAGCAGTTCTTC
>TRBJ2-2|few|TRBD1|TRBV5-4
CASSFGQGGNTGELFF
TGTGCCAGCAGCTTTGGACAGGGGGGGAACACCGGGGAGCTGTTTTTT
>TRBJ2-7|once|NA|TRBV4-1
CASSQDPGTYEQYF
TGCGCCAGCAGCCAAGATCCGGGAACCTACGAGCAGTACTTC
>TRBJ2-5|NA|NA|TRBV10-3
CAISELGTGTNQETQYF
TGTGCCATCAGTGAGCTGGGAACCGGGACAAATCAAGAGACCCAGTACTTC
>TRBJ1-4|NA|NA|TRBV2
CASSESAGFYEKLFF
TGTGCCAGCAGTGAATCTGCAGGGTTCTATGAAAAACTGTTTTTT
>TRBJ2-5|NA|TRBD2|TRBV3-1/TRBV3-2
CASSQGRDSGGRQETQYF
TGTGCCAGCAGCCAAGGGAGAGATAGCGGGGGCAGACAAGAGACCCAGTACTTC
>TRBJ2-2|NA|NA|TRBV29-1
CSVRPGANTGELFF
TGCAGCGTTCGGCCGGGGGCGAACACCGGGGAGCTGTTTTTT
>TRBJ2-6|NA|TRBD1|TRBV5-1
CASSLVPGGAAGANVLTF
TGCGCCAGCAGCTTGGTTCCAGGGGGCGCTGCTGGGGCCAACGTCCTGACTTTC
>TRBJ2-7|once|TRBD2|TRBV27
CASPGRGDSEQYF
TGTGCCAGCCCCGGGAGGGGGGATAGCGAGCAGTACTTC
>TRBJ1-2|NA|NA|TRBV10-2
CASSESVGSNYGYTF
TGCGCCAGCAGTGAGTCAGTGGGCTCTAACTATGGCTACACCTTC
>TRBJ1-1|NA|TRBD1|TRBV7-2
CASSLAGTGAEAFF
TGTGCCAGCAGCTTAGCCGGGACAGGGGCTGAAGCTTTCTTT
>TRBJ1-2|NA|NA|TRBV5-5
CASSLEGIGHYGYTF
TGTGCCAGCAGCTTGGAAGGTATTGGGCACTATGGCTACACCTTC
>TRBJ1-5|NA|NA|TRBV2
CASSDAEGQPQHF
TGTGCCAGCAGTGATGCTGAGGGTCAGCCCCAGCATTTT
>TRBJ1-1|NA|NA|TRBV19
CASTPYSYTEAFF
TGTGCCAGTACCCCTTACTCGTACACTGAAGCTTTCTTT
>TRBJ1-2|NA|NA|TRBV28
CASSPRQYGYTF
TGTGCCAGCAGTCCCCGACAGTATGGCTACACCTTC
>TRBJ2-5|NA|TRBD1|TRBV5-1
CASSLGTAQETQYF
TGCGCCAGCAGCCTCGGGACAGCCCAAGAGACCCAGTACTTC
>TRBJ2-3|NA|NA|TRBV27
CASSMTSIDTQYF
TGTGCCAGCAGCATGACTAGTATTGATACGCAGTATTTT
>TRBJ2-1|NA|NA|TRBV28
CASSPRQGSSYNEQFF
TGTGCCAGCAGTCCCAGGCAGGGGAGCTCCTACAATGAGCAGTTCTTC
>TRBJ2-3|NA|TRBD2|TRBV5-4
CASSATSGSTDTQYF
TGTGCCAGCAGCGCGACTAGCGGGAGCACAGATACGCAGTATTTT
>TRBJ1-2|once|TRBD1|TRBV15
CATSRDGTGVLYGYTF
TGTGCCACCAGCAGAGATGGGACAGGCGTTCTCTATGGCTACACCTTC
>TRBJ2-7|NA|NA|TRBV5-1
CASSLAGGSYEQYF
TGCGCCAGCAGCTTGGCCGGGGGCTCCTACGAGCAGTACTTC
>TRBJ1-4|NA|TRBD1|TRBV27
CASRFQGATNEKLFF
TGTGCCAGCAGGTTTCAGGGGGCAACTAATGAAAAACTGTTTTTT
>TRBJ2-1|NA|NA|TRBV18
CASSPEPSGNEQFF
TGTGCCAGCTCACCTGAACCTTCGGGCAATGAGCAGTTCTTC
>TRBJ1-6|once|TRBD1|TRBV10-2
CASSELGTGREMNSPLHF
TGCGCCAGCAGTGAGTTGGGGACAGGCAGGGAGATGAATTCACCCCTCCACTTT
>TRBJ1-4|NA|NA|TRBV21-1
CASGPNRVDEKLFF
TGTGCCAGCGGCCCAAACAGGGTGGACGAAAAACTGTTTTTT
>TRBJ1-1|NA|NA|TRBV5-1
CASSLVSGRSTEAFF
TGCGCCAGCAGCTTGGTATCCGGGAGGAGCACTGAAGCTTTCTTT